This T cell receptor beta chain was retrieved from a study of identical twins. In every case, the donor was a healthy Caucasian. The study, taken as a whole, reports: Within beta out-of-frame sequences, the excess sharing observed between twins was weaker. Rather than following the same donors, the conclusions depended on cross-sectional statistical analysis.

Worth noting for this clonotype: Its antigen is undetermined.

A universal primer site was incorporated via template switching, and the cDNA contained unique molecular identifiers. TCRdb passed the 5' RACE reads through MiXCR, listing each CDR3 protein once. There are roughly 470,000 distinct CDR3 sequences in the sample; 14% occur only once, and 0.8% to 1% lies in the top ten. CDR1 SGHDT and CDR2 YYEEEE come from the germline V gene. The CDR3 is made up of 13 amino acids. Losses at the gene ends were 5 bases for V and 6 bases for J; bases not matched to a gene: 6. These data are also associated with another study on yellow fever vaccine responses in identical twins.

This receptor was obtained from a woman aged 18-29 years in good health. V usage is TRBV5-6 and J usage is TRBJ1-2; TRBD1 matches at 8 bases. The source material was CD4+ T cells sorted from blood. Written as DNA, the CDR3 is TGTGCCAGCAGTAGACCAGGGGGCGATGGCTACACCTTC. This gives the protein CASSRPGGDGYTF.